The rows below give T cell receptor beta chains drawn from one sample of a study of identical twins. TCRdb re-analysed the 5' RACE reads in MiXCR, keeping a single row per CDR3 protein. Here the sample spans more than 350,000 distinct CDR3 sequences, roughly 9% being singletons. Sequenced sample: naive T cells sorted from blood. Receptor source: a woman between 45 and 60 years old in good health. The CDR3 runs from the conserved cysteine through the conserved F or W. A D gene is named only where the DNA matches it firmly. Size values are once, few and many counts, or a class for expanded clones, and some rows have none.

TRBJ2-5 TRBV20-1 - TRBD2 TGCAGTGCTAGGGTGAGGACTAGCAGGACCTGGTTCCAAGAGACCCAGTACTTC CSARVRTSRTWFQETQYF
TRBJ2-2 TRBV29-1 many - TGCAGCGCTCATTTCTCCGGGGAGCTGTTTTTT CSAHFSGELFF
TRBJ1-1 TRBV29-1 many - TGCAGCGTAACAGGGAATTATGAAGCTTTCTTT CSVTGNYEAFF
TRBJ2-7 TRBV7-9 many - TGTGCCAGCAGCCTCGGAGGCGGGGCCTACGAGCAGTACTTC CASSLGGGAYEQYF
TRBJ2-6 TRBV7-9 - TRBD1 TGTGCCAGCAGCTTAGGGTGGACAGGAGACTCTGGGGCCAACGTCCTGACTTTC CASSLGWTGDSGANVLTF
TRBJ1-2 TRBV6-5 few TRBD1 TGTGCCAGCAGATCCTCGGGACAGGGTCAGCAGGGCTACACCTTC CASRSSGQGQQGYTF
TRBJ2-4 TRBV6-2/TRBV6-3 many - TGTGCCAGCAGTCGCGGATCAAACATTCAGTACTTC CASSRGSNIQYF
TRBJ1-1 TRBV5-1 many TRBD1 TGCGCCAGCAGCTTGGCATTAGGGACAGGGGGAACTGAAGCTTTCTTT CASSLALGTGGTEAFF
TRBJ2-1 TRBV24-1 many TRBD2 TGTGCCACCAAGCCTAGCGGATACAATGAGCAGTTCTTC CATKPSGYNEQFF
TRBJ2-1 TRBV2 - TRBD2 TGTGCCAGCAGTGATTCGGCTAGCGGGAGTAATGAGCAGTTCTTC CASSDSASGSNEQFF
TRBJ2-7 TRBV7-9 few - TGTGCCAGCAGCTTAGTGGCTTACGAGCAGTACTTC CASSLVAYEQYF
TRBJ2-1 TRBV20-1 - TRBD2 TGCAGTGCTAGAGACTATTCCGGGACTAGCGGGAGGATCTCCTACAATGAGCAGTTCTTC CSARDYSGTSGRISYNEQFF
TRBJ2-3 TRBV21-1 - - TGTGCCAGCAGCAAAGTTCCCTATAGAGAGTATTTT CASSKVPYREYF
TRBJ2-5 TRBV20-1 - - TGCAGTGCTAGTATCCAGAACCCCGGGATTCAGTACTTC CSASIQNPGIQYF
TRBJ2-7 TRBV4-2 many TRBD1 TGTGCCAGCAGCCAAGGACAGGGGCCTATTGACGAGCAGTACTTC CASSQGQGPIDEQYF
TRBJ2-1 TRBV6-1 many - TGTGCCAGCAGTGAAGCCTGGGCAAGCTCCTACAATGAGCAGTTCTTC CASSEAWASSYNEQFF
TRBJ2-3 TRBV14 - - TGTGCCAGCAGCCAAATGACAGGAGATACAGATACGCAGTATTTT CASSQMTGDTDTQYF
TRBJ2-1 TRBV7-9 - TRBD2 TGTGCCAGCAGATTTGGACTAGCGGGATTCTCCTACAATGAGCAGTTCTTC CASRFGLAGFSYNEQFF
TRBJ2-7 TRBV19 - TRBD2 TGTGCCAGTAGTACCCTCGGGACTAGCGGGAGTTACGAGCAGTACTTC CASSTLGTSGSYEQYF
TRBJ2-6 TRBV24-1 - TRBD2 TGTGCCACCAGTGATCAGACTAGCGGGAGGCTCGAGGGGGCCAACGTCCTGACTTTC CATSDQTSGRLEGANVLTF
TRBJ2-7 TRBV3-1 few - TGTGCCAGCAGCCAGCAAATAGCGGTAACCTACGAGCAGTACTTC CASSQQIAVTYEQYF
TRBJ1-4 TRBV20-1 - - TGCAGTGCGTACGACAGGGAAAAACTGTTTTTT CSAYDREKLFF
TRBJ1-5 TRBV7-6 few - TGTGCCAGCAGCCTCAGACAGGACAGCCAGCCCCAGCATTTT CASSLRQDSQPQHF
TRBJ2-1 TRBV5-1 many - TGCGCCAGCAGCTTAACCAGCGGTGAGCAGTTCTTC CASSLTSGEQFF
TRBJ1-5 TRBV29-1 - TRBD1 TGCAGCGTAGCCGACAGGGGCAATCAGCCCCAGCATTTT CSVADRGNQPQHF
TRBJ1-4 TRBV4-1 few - TGCGCCAGCAGCCAAGCAACGAGGGAGGGTGAAAAACTGTTTTTT CASSQATREGEKLFF